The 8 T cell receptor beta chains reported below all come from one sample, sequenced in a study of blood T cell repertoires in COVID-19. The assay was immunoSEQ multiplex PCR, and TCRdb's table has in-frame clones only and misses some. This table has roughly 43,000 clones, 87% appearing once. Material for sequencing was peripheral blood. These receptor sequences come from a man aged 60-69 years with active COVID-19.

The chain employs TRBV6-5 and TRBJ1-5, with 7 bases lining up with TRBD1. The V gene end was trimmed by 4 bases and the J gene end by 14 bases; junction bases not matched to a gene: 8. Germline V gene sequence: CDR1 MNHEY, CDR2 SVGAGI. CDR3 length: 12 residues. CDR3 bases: TGTGCCAGCAGTTCCGTCGACAGGGCCGAGCATTTT. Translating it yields CASSSVDRAEHF.

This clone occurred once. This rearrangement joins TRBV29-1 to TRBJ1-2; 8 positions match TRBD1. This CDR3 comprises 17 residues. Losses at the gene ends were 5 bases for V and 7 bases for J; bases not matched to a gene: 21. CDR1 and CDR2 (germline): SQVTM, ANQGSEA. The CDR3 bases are TGCAGCGTTTCCGGATTGGGGGACAGGACTACGCCGGGTGGCTACACCTTC. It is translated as CSVSGLGDRTTPGGYTF.

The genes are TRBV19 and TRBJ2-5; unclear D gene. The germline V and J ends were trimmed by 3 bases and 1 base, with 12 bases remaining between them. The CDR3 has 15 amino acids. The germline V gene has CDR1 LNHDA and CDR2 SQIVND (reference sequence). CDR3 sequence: CASSMQATLQETQYF. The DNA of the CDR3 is TGTGCCAGTAGTATGCAGGCTACCCTCCAAGAGACCCAGTACTTC.

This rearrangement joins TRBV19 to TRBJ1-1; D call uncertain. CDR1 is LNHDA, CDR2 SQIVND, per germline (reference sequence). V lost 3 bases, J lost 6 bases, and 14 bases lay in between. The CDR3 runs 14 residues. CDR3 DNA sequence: TGTGCCAGTAGTATGCGGAGTGGAGGTTCTGAAGCTTTCTTT. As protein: CASSMRSGGSEAFF.

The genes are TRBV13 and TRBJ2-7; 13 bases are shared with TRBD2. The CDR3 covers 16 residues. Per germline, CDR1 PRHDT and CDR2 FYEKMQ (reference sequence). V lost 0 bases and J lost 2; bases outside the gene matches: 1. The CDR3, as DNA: TGTGCCAGCAGCTTAGGGGGACTAGCGGGGACCTACGAGCAGTACTTC. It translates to CASSLGGLAGTYEQYF.

The CDR3 here is CASSLNTYNEQFF. CDR3 DNA: TGTGCCAGCAGCTTAAACACCTACAATGAGCAGTTCTTC. The rearrangement uses TRBV7-3 and TRBJ2-1; D unresolved. The CDR3 spans 13 residues. Germline loops: CDR1 SGHTA, CDR2 FQGTGA. V was trimmed by 1 base and J by 2 bases, leaving 3 bases between them.

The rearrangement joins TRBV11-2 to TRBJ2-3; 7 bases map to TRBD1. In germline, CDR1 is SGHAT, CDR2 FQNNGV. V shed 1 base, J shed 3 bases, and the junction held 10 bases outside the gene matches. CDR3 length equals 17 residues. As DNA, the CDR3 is TGTGCCAGCAGCTTAGGATACCGACAGGGTGGAACAGATACGCAGTATTTT. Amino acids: CASSLGYRQGGTDTQYF.

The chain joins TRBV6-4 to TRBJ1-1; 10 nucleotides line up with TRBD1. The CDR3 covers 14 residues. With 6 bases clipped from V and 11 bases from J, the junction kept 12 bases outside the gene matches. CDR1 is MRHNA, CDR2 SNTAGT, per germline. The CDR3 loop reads CASSQEGQGQGAFF. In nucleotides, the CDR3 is TGTGCCAGCAGCCAAGAAGGGCAGGGACAGGGGGCTTTCTTT.